These T cell receptor beta chains were read from a single sample in a study of blood T cell repertoires in COVID-19. Method: immunoSEQ multiplex PCR; TCRdb's copy keeps in-frame clones and lacks some. The sample has some 120,000 clones, around 90% seen once. Source material: peripheral blood. The origin of the receptors is a man aged 45-60 years with active COVID-19. Both conserved end residues are part of each CDR3. The D gene is left open where the match is weak. The size entry is marked missing in some rows and otherwise reads once, few, many or a size class.

cdr3_nt: TGCGCCAGCAGCTTACAGGACCCCAGTCTGGATGAGCAGTTCTTC
cdr3_aa: CASSLQDPSLDEQFF
j_call: TRBJ2-1
v_call: TRBV5-1
clone_size: NA
d_call: NA

cdr3_nt: TGCGCCAGCAGGCAGGGGGGAGGCACTGAAGCTTTCTTT
cdr3_aa: CASRQGGGTEAFF
j_call: TRBJ1-1
v_call: TRBV5-1
clone_size: NA
d_call: TRBD1

cdr3_nt: TGTGCCATCACGGGAGCAACCGGGACCAACTATGGCTACACCTTC
cdr3_aa: CAITGATGTNYGYTF
j_call: TRBJ1-2
v_call: TRBV10-3
clone_size: NA
d_call: NA

cdr3_nt: TGTGCCAGCAGTTTAGTCGGGAGTGGTGAGCAGTTCTTC
cdr3_aa: CASSLVGSGEQFF
j_call: TRBJ2-1
v_call: TRBV27
clone_size: NA
d_call: NA

cdr3_nt: TGTGCCAGCAGCTTAGGAGAGCGGGGGACCCAGTACTTC
cdr3_aa: CASSLGERGTQYF
j_call: TRBJ2-5
v_call: TRBV7-2
clone_size: NA
d_call: TRBD2

cdr3_nt: TGCGCCAGCAGCCCCGGGACACATCAAGAGACCCAGTACTTC
cdr3_aa: CASSPGTHQETQYF
j_call: TRBJ2-5
v_call: TRBV5-1
clone_size: NA
d_call: NA

cdr3_nt: TGCGCCAGCAGCCCTGGACAGGGCGCGAACACCGGGGAGCTGTTTTTT
cdr3_aa: CASSPGQGANTGELFF
j_call: TRBJ2-2
v_call: TRBV5-1
clone_size: NA
d_call: TRBD1

cdr3_nt: TGTGCCAGCAGCCAATTTAGCGTCACAGATACGCAGTATTTT
cdr3_aa: CASSQFSVTDTQYF
j_call: TRBJ2-3
v_call: TRBV3-1/TRBV3-2
clone_size: NA
d_call: NA

cdr3_nt: TGTGCCAGCAGCGCCTCGACAGGGGTCAATGAGCAGTTCTTC
cdr3_aa: CASSASTGVNEQFF
j_call: TRBJ2-1
v_call: TRBV9
clone_size: NA
d_call: TRBD1

cdr3_nt: TGCAGCGTTGCTGACGGACTCATGAACACTGAAGCTTTCTTT
cdr3_aa: CSVADGLMNTEAFF
j_call: TRBJ1-1
v_call: TRBV29-1
clone_size: NA
d_call: NA

cdr3_nt: TGTGCCAGCAGCCTCACGGACAGGCTCAATCAGCCCCAGCATTTT
cdr3_aa: CASSLTDRLNQPQHF
j_call: TRBJ1-5
v_call: TRBV2
clone_size: NA
d_call: TRBD1

cdr3_nt: TGTGCCAGCAGTGAATTGGCTAGCGGGAGTTTCTACAATGAGCAGTTCTTC
cdr3_aa: CASSELASGSFYNEQFF
j_call: TRBJ2-1
v_call: TRBV25-1
clone_size: NA
d_call: TRBD2

cdr3_nt: TGTGCCTGGAGTGTAGTGGTAGACACTGAAGCTTTCTTT
cdr3_aa: CAWSVVVDTEAFF
j_call: TRBJ1-1
v_call: TRBV30
clone_size: NA
d_call: NA

cdr3_nt: TGCGCCAGCAGCACTCGGGGGGGCCTGAACACTGAAGCTTTCTTT
cdr3_aa: CASSTRGGLNTEAFF
j_call: TRBJ1-1
v_call: TRBV5-1
clone_size: NA
d_call: NA

cdr3_nt: TGTGCCAGCAGTTACGACAGTGGCTATGGCTACACCTTC
cdr3_aa: CASSYDSGYGYTF
j_call: TRBJ1-2
v_call: TRBV6-6
clone_size: NA
d_call: NA

cdr3_nt: TGTGCCAGCAGCGGCTCTAGCGGATCCATCCAAGAGACCCAGTACTTC
cdr3_aa: CASSGSSGSIQETQYF
j_call: TRBJ2-5
v_call: TRBV9
clone_size: NA
d_call: TRBD2

cdr3_nt: TGTGCCAGCAGCTACCCCGGGACTAGCGGGGGGGCCTACAATGAGCAGTTCTTC
cdr3_aa: CASSYPGTSGGAYNEQFF
j_call: TRBJ2-1
v_call: TRBV9
clone_size: NA
d_call: TRBD2

cdr3_nt: TGTGCCAGCAGCAGGAGAGGGAATCAAGAGACCCAGTACTTC
cdr3_aa: CASSRRGNQETQYF
j_call: TRBJ2-5
v_call: TRBV5-6
clone_size: NA
d_call: NA

cdr3_nt: TGTGCCAGCAACACTAGACAGGGCGAGACCCAGTACTTC
cdr3_aa: CASNTRQGETQYF
j_call: TRBJ2-5
v_call: TRBV6-5
clone_size: NA
d_call: TRBD1

cdr3_nt: TGTGCCAGCAGTTTATCCAGGGAAATCTCTGGGGCCAACGTCCTGACTTTC
cdr3_aa: CASSLSREISGANVLTF
j_call: TRBJ2-6
v_call: TRBV27
clone_size: NA
d_call: NA

cdr3_nt: TGTGCCAGCAGCTCCCACAGGACCCAAGAGACCCAGTACTTC
cdr3_aa: CASSSHRTQETQYF
j_call: TRBJ2-5
v_call: TRBV5-6
clone_size: NA
d_call: NA

cdr3_nt: TGTGCCAGCAGCCTGCGAGAGGGCCTACCAAGTAATGGCTACACCTTC
cdr3_aa: CASSLREGLPSNGYTF
j_call: TRBJ1-2
v_call: TRBV3-1/TRBV3-2
clone_size: NA
d_call: NA

cdr3_nt: TGTGCCAGCAGTGAGGGTGCGGGGGGCACTGAAGCTTTCTTT
cdr3_aa: CASSEGAGGTEAFF
j_call: TRBJ1-1
v_call: TRBV2
clone_size: NA
d_call: NA

cdr3_nt: TGTGCCAGCAAATCAACAGGGGGGAGCACTGAAGCTTTCTTT
cdr3_aa: CASKSTGGSTEAFF
j_call: TRBJ1-1
v_call: TRBV6-5
clone_size: NA
d_call: TRBD1

cdr3_nt: TGTGCCAGCAGGAAGGGACAGGGAGACTCACCCCTCCACTTT
cdr3_aa: CASRKGQGDSPLHF
j_call: TRBJ1-6
v_call: TRBV7-9
clone_size: NA
d_call: TRBD1

cdr3_nt: TGTGCCAGCAGCGTTCGTCCTAGCACAGATACGCAGTATTTT
cdr3_aa: CASSVRPSTDTQYF
j_call: TRBJ2-3
v_call: TRBV9
clone_size: NA
d_call: NA

cdr3_nt: TGTGCCAGCAGTTTCTCGGACAGGGGTGGCACCGGGGAGCTGTTTTTT
cdr3_aa: CASSFSDRGGTGELFF
j_call: TRBJ2-2
v_call: TRBV6-5
clone_size: NA
d_call: TRBD1

cdr3_nt: TGTGCCAGCAGTGAAGGGCAGTACTATAATTCACCCCTCCACTTT
cdr3_aa: CASSEGQYYNSPLHF
j_call: TRBJ1-6
v_call: TRBV6-1
clone_size: NA
d_call: NA

cdr3_nt: TGTGCCAGTAGTATGGACAGGGTCGAGACCCAGTACTTC
cdr3_aa: CASSMDRVETQYF
j_call: TRBJ2-5
v_call: TRBV19
clone_size: NA
d_call: TRBD1

cdr3_nt: TGTGCCAGCAGCTTAGTTAGAGTAGAGACCCAGTACTTC
cdr3_aa: CASSLVRVETQYF
j_call: TRBJ2-5
v_call: TRBV7-2
clone_size: once
d_call: NA